This T cell receptor beta chain was sequenced during a study of PD-1 blockade in classical Hodgkin lymphoma. Study results and limitations: Compared with healthy donors, newly diagnosed patients reportedly showed lower baseline TCR diversity.

Worth noting for this clone: Its specificity is not known.

V shed 2 bases, J shed 4 bases, and the junction held 13 bases outside the gene matches. The CDR3 loop spans 18 amino acids. Germline lookup yields CDR1 SGHTA and CDR2 FQGNSA. Documented time point: cycle 4 day 1 (C4D1), after 5 to 7 weeks of nivolumab. Each patient relapsed following autologous stem cell transplantation, and prior brentuximab vedotin exposure differed. Researchers used magnetic negative selection to pull out pure CD4+ T cells from thawed PBMCs. Patients had relapsed/refractory classical Hodgkin lymphoma with complete response, partial response or progressive disease as best response. The assay was immunoSEQ multiplex PCR, and TCRdb's table has in-frame clones only and misses some. This sample yields over 10,000 clones, of which about 90% are seen a single time; 0.9% belongs to the top ten.

This sequence was found in a human donor with classical Hodgkin lymphoma. The rearrangement uses TRBV7-2 and TRBJ2-5; 10 bases agree with TRBD1. The sequencing here drew on CD4+ T cells from blood, taken before the fourth cycle of nivolumab. DNA of the CDR3: TGTGCCAGCAGCTTAACCCCCGACAGGGGGCGCAGCCGAGAGACCCAGTACTTC. The encoded protein is CASSLTPDRGRSRETQYF.